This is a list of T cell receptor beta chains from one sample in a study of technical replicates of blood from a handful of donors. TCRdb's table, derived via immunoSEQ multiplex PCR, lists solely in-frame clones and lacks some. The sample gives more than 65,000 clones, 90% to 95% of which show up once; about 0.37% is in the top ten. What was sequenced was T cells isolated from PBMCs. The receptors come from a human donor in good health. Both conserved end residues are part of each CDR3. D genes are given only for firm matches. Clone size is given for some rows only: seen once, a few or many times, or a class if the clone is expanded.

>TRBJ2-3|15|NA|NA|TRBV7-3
TGTGCCAGCAGCTTATTAGCGGCCCTGGGGGATACGCAGTATTTT
CASSLLAALGDTQYF
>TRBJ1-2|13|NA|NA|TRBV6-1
TGTGCCAGCAGTGAAGTAGAGGGCTATGGCTACACCTTC
CASSEVEGYGYTF
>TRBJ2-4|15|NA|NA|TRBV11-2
TGTGCCAGCAGCTCCTGGGACTTAGCCAAAAACATTCAGTACTTC
CASSSWDLAKNIQYF
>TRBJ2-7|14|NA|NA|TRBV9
TGTGCCAGCAGCGTAGCCTCGCGGTCTTACGAGCAGTACTTC
CASSVASRSYEQYF
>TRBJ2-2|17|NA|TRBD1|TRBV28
TGTGCCAGCAGTTCAGGACACAGGGGTAGGAACACCGGGGAGCTGTTTTTT
CASSSGHRGRNTGELFF
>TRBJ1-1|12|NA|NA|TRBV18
TGTGCCAGCTCACCGTCAGGGAATGAAGCTTTCTTT
CASSPSGNEAFF
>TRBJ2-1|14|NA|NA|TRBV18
TGTGCCAGCTCACCAGCCCGCAGGGACAATGAGCAGTTCTTC
CASSPARRDNEQFF
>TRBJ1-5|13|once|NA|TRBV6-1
TGTGCCAGCAATCAGGGAACGAATCAGCCCCAGCATTTT
CASNQGTNQPQHF
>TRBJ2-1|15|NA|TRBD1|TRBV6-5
TGTGCCAGCAGCTCCAGGGGGCGGAGTGGGAATGAGCAGTTCTTC
CASSSRGRSGNEQFF
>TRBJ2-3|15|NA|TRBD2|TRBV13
TGTGCCAGCAGCTCGACCGGGACTAGAGCAGATACGCAGTATTTT
CASSSTGTRADTQYF
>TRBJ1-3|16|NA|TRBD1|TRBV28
TGTGCCAGCAGTTTATGGGACAGGGAAGAAGGAAACACCATATATTTT
CASSLWDREEGNTIYF
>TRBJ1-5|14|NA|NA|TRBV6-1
TGTGCCAGTCAAAACTGGTTTATCAATCAGCCCCAGCATTTT
CASQNWFINQPQHF
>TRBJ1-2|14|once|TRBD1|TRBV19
TGTGCCAGTAGTATGGGACAGGGGGGATATGGCTACACCTTC
CASSMGQGGYGYTF
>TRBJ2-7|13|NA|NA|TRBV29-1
TGCAGCGTTGTTTTACAGGGCCCCTACGAGCAGTACTTC
CSVVLQGPYEQYF
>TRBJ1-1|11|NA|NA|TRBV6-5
TGTGCCAGCTTCAATGGGAGGGCAGCTTTCTTT
CASFNGRAAFF
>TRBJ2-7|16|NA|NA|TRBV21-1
TGTGCCAGCAGCAAAGAGAGGGTAGCGGGGCCCTACGAGCAGTACTTC
CASSKERVAGPYEQYF
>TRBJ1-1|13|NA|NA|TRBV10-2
TGCGCCAGCAGTCTTCAGGAGAACACTGAAGCTTTCTTT
CASSLQENTEAFF
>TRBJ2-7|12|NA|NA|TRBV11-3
NA
CASSLVGAGADF
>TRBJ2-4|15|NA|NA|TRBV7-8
TGTGCCAGCAGCTTACGCCGGGACTTCAAAAACATTCAGTACTTC
CASSLRRDFKNIQYF
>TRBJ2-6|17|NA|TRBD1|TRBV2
TGTGCCAGCATCAGAGGGACAGGGGATTCCGGGGCCAACGTCCTGACTTTC
CASIRGTGDSGANVLTF
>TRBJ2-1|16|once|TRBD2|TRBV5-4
TGTGCCAGCCTTCACCTCGGGGGGGAGTCCTACAATGAGCAGTTCTTC
CASLHLGGESYNEQFF
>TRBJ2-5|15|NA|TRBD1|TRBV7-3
TGTGCCAGCAGCCAATTAGGACAGGCCCAAGAGACCCAGTACTTC
CASSQLGQAQETQYF